The entry below gives a single T cell receptor (beta chain) sequence along with its context. TCR beta sequences were obtained from blood CD8+ and CD4+ T cells. Negative isolation was used for CD8+ and CD4+ T cells and FACS enrichment for TEMRA cells. The CDR3 is made up of 14 amino acids. The V and J ends lost 5 bases and 3 bases, in that order; junction bases with no gene match: 7. CDR1 SQVTM and CDR2 ANQGSEA come from the germline V gene. An input of about 0.5 to 1 ug of RNA was subjected to reverse transcription using random hexamers. From the immunoSEQ multiplex PCR reads, TCRdb called clonotypes with MiXCR, one entry per CDR3 protein. The data hold nearly 200,000 distinct CDR3 sequences, with nearly 95% observed a single time. This record belongs to a study of CD8 T cells in Susac syndrome.

The chain couples TRBV29-1 to TRBJ2-7; 10 bases map to TRBD2. This TCR was sampled from a human donor with multiple sclerosis. The sample consisted of CD4+ T cells from PBMCs. The CDR3 DNA reads as TGCAGCGTTCGCCCGGGACTAGCGAACTACGAGCAGTACTTC. It codes for CSVRPGLANYEQYF.